A single TCR beta chain is shown here with its context. Its antigen is currently unknown. TCRdb keeps only in-frame clones here, not all; method: immunoSEQ multiplex PCR. The sample records 75,000 to 100,000 clones, approximately 87% being singletons. This record comes from a study of T cell responses to AZD1222 COVID-19 vaccine. Points from the study as a whole: Breadth and depth of Spike-specific TCRs rose after two AZD1222 doses. Donors skewed white British and female; clonal diversity was possibly underestimated. Distributed over spike, vaccine-associated CD4 TCRs predominated at 160-218 and 743-854. Repertoires were obtained only post-peak T cell response.

The CDR3 has 14 amino acids. CDR1 and CDR2 (germline): ENHRY, SYGVKD. V was trimmed by 10 bases and J by 0 bases, leaving 16 bases between them. V usage is TRBV10-3 and J usage is TRBJ2-7; D is unresolved. This sequence was found in an adult in good health. The sample in question was peripheral blood, obtained on day 0 of AZD1222 vaccination. The CDR3 nucleotides read TGTGCCACTCATGGCGAGCAACACTCCTACGAGCAGTACTTC. This codes for CATHGEQHSYEQYF.